The clone carrying this T cell receptor beta chain occurred a few times. Antigen unknown. The same CDR3 arises from other DNA sequences in this sample as well. This entry is derived from a study of beta chain features in type 1 diabetes. Study-wide findings and caveats: Across all four CD4+ subsets, people with type 1 diabetes showed modestly shorter TCRB CDR3s.

Reverse transcription of all isolated RNA meant that expressed TCRB transcripts were sequenced. Profiled with immunoSEQ multiplex PCR; TCRdb holds only in-frame clones, not every one. The sample includes approximately 730,000 clones, roughly 13% of them seen just once. CDR3 length equals 15 residues. The germline CDR1 and CDR2 sequences are SEHNR and FQNEAQ (reference sequence). V shed 5 bases and J 0 bases; nucleotides not matched to a gene: 6. This TCR was recovered from a man younger than 35 with type 1 diabetes. Sequenced material: naive CD4+ T cells from blood. The V call is TRBV7-9, the J call TRBJ1-1; 7 bases agree with TRBD1. The CDR3 nucleotides read TGTGCCAGCAGCCCAAGACAGGGTATGAACACTGAAGCTTTCTTT. Protein sequence: CASSPRQGMNTEAFF.